Following are 22 T cell receptor beta chains from one sample sequenced in a study of blood T cell repertoires in COVID-19. The table came from immunoSEQ multiplex PCR; TCRdb's copy has only in-frame clones and leaves some out. Among under 300,000 clones listed, more than 75% were seen once. Source material: peripheral blood. These receptors were obtained from a woman aged 70-85 years with active or convalescent COVID-19.

DNA for the CDR3: TGTGCCAGCAGCTTTTCCGTCCGGGACAGGGATACCGAGCAGTACTTC. Amino acids: CASSFSVRDRDTEQYF. V and J are TRBV5-5 and TRBJ2-7; 9 bases fit TRBD1. The V gene's germline CDR1 is SGHKS and CDR2 YYEKEE (reference sequence). The CDR3 contains 16 residues. The trim removed 2 bases at V and 6 bases at J, leaving 12 bases unmatched.

The chain couples TRBV4-3 to TRBJ2-1; TRBD1 matches at 8 bases. From germline, CDR1 is LGHNA and CDR2 YSLEER. J was trimmed by 3 bases and V by 2 bases; bases with no gene match: 9. The CDR3 totals 17 residues. The CDR3, as DNA: TGCGCCAGCAGCCAAATGGGGTTGGGACAGGTCTACAATGAGCAGTTCTTC. Amino acids: CASSQMGLGQVYNEQFF.

The chain is built from TRBV19 and TRBJ2-5; 9 bases fit TRBD1. Germline assignment: CDR1 LNHDA and CDR2 SQIVND (reference sequence). This CDR3 has 15 residues. Trimming at V came to 4 bases and at J to 5 bases, leaving 8 bases not matched to a gene. Written as DNA, the CDR3 is TGTGCCAGTAGTACAGGGGACAGGGAGGCTGAGACCCAGTACTTC. Translating gives CASSTGDREAETQYF.

This clone was detected only once. The J gene is TRBJ1-1, the V gene TRBV2; possible D gene TRBD1, 5 bases. With 8 bases removed from V and 6 bases from J, the gap between germline ends came to 13 bases. This CDR3 comprises 12 residues. Germline loops: CDR1 SNHLY, CDR2 FYNNEI. CDR3 loop: CASWGRESEAFF. DNA for the CDR3: TGTGCCAGCTGGGGACGGGAGTCTGAAGCTTTCTTT.

A remark on this clone: One junction end does not reproduce the germline sequence, and a read error may be involved. The rearrangement joins TRBV6-5 to TRBJ1-6; TRBD1 matches 7 bases. In germline, CDR1 is MNHEY, CDR2 SVGAGI. The CDR3 extends over 15 amino acids. CDR3 region: CASSQIQGRNSPLHF. DNA of the CDR3: TGTGCCAGCAGTCAGATACAGGGGCGAAATTCGCCCCTCCACTTT.

The count of this clone is one. The chain has TRBV19 and TRBJ2-5; D perhaps matches TRBD2 (6 bases). Trimming cost V 5 bases and J 4 bases, with 11 bases left between them. The germline V gene has CDR1 LNHDA and CDR2 SQIVND (reference sequence). This CDR3 is 13 amino acids long. The CDR3 coding sequence is TGTGCCAGTAGTGCAGTCGGGGGAGAGACCCAGTACTTC. This gives the protein CASSAVGGETQYF.

A single count supports this clone. V usage is TRBV5-1 and J usage is TRBJ1-1; TRBD1 might be the D (5 bases). V was shortened by 0 bases and J by 10 bases, with 13 bases between the two germline ends. Germline CDR1 and CDR2: SGHRS and YFSETQ. The CDR3 consists of 13 residues. The CDR3 here is CASSLGAGDGAFF. In DNA, the CDR3 is TGCGCCAGCAGCTTGGGGGCGGGGGACGGAGCTTTCTTT.

This chain joins TRBV18 and TRBJ1-5, with 7 bases aligning to TRBD1. Germline CDR1 KGHSH, CDR2 LQKENI. The CDR3 has 16 amino acids. Losses at the gene ends were 7 bases for V and 3 bases for J; bases not matched to a gene: 12. The CDR3 DNA reads as TGTGCCAGCTTCGGGTTCCGACAGGGAAACAATCAGCCCCAGCATTTT. Protein: CASFGFRQGNNQPQHF. The variable domain in full, with the rest retrieved from reference TRBV18 and TRBJ1-5, is NAGVMQNPRHLVRRRGQEARLRCSPMKGHSHVYWYRQLPEEGLKFMVYLQKENIIDESGMPKERFSAEFPKEGPSILRIQQVVRGDSAAYFCASFGFRQGNNQPQHFGDGTRLSIL.

Remarks on this clone: The sample contains more than one DNA sequence encoding this CDR3. The chain couples TRBV5-1 to TRBJ1-3; no firm D call. CDR1 and CDR2 from the germline V gene are SGHRS and YFSETQ. V lost 0 bases and J lost 4, with 8 bases in between. The CDR3 has 14 residues. CDR3: CASSLAGRGNTIYF. The CDR3, as DNA: TGCGCCAGCAGCTTGGCCGGGAGGGGAAACACCATATATTTT.

The J gene is TRBJ2-3, the V gene TRBV3-1 (or the pseudogene TRBV3-2), with D uncertain. Per germline, CDR1 LGHDT and CDR2 YNNKEL (reference sequence). The ends were cut back, 6 bases at V and 6 bases at J, with 7 bases in the middle. The CDR3 has 11 residues. The CDR3 loop is CASSSGDTQYF. CDR3 bases: TGTGCCAGCAGTTCCGGGGATACGCAGTATTTT.

The chain links TRBV5-1 to TRBJ2-7, with 10 nucleotides matching TRBD1. The V gene end was trimmed by 4 bases and the J gene end by 2 bases; junction bases not matched to a gene: 3. Germline V gene lookup returns CDR1 SGHRS and CDR2 YFSETQ. The CDR3 runs to 14 residues. CDR3 sequence: CASSPGTGAYEQYF. CDR3 DNA: TGCGCCAGCAGCCCCGGGACAGGGGCCTACGAGCAGTACTTC.

The table lists this clone with a few counts. V gene TRBV6-5 combines with J gene TRBJ1-2; D unresolved. Germline V gene data show CDR1 as MNHEY and CDR2 as SVGAGI. V was clipped by 5 bases and J by 4 bases, with 11 bases between them. CDR3 size: 13 residues. The CDR3 nucleotides are TGTGCCAGCAGTCCGAGCGGGGTCTATGGCTACACCTTC. Its translation: CASSPSGVYGYTF.

This clone was seen only a few times. The rearrangement uses TRBV27 and TRBJ1-4; possibly TRBD1 for D (5 bases). Trimming removed 6 bases at V and 7 bases at J, with 18 bases between. The CDR3 consists of 15 residues. The germline gives CDR1 MNHEY, CDR2 SMNVEV (reference sequence). CDR3 protein: CASSFGTPGREKLFF. The CDR3 nucleotides read TGTGCCAGCAGCTTCGGGACTCCTGGTCGTGAAAAACTGTTTTTT.

The chain uses TRBV27 and TRBJ1-4; D perhaps matches TRBD1 (5 bases). CDR1 and CDR2 from the germline V gene are MNHEY and SMNVEV (reference sequence). This CDR3 region has 17 residues. V lost 3 bases and J 5 bases, leaving 19 bases between the germline ends. Here the CDR3 DNA reads TGTGCCAGCAGTTTCCTCGGCCAGGGACTCTTCAATGAAAAACTGTTTTTT. This codes for CASSFLGQGLFNEKLFF.

This clone was seen once. V and J are TRBV28 and TRBJ1-6; D is undetermined. This CDR3 region has 14 residues. Trimming pared 5 bases from V and 9 bases from J, leaving 14 bases between. CDR1 is MDHEN, CDR2 SYDVKM, per germline. This CDR3 is CASSPNLKASPLHF. For the CDR3, the DNA is TGTGCCAGCAGTCCGAACCTCAAAGCTTCACCCCTCCACTTT.

The chain links TRBV7-9 to TRBJ2-3; 16 bases match TRBD2. Germline V gives CDR1 SEHNR, CDR2 FQNEAQ (reference sequence). The CDR3 has 18 residues. Trimming at V came to 3 bases and at J to 3 bases, leaving 6 bases not matched to a gene. The DNA for the CDR3 is TGTGCCAGCAGCTTTTTATTGGGACTAGCGGGGGGGACAGATACGCAGTATTTT. It yields the protein CASSFLLGLAGGTDTQYF.

This clone is a singleton in its sample. The chain carries TRBV6-2 or TRBV6-3 and TRBJ1-5; D is uncertain. This CDR3 comprises 13 residues. With 0 bases removed from V and 7 bases from J, the gap between germline ends came to 7 bases. Germline-derived CDR1 and CDR2 are MNHEY and SVGEGT. The CDR3 reads CASSYSRMQPQHF. The CDR3 DNA reads TGTGCCAGCAGTTACTCGCGAATGCAGCCCCAGCATTTT.

The DNA for the CDR3 is TGCGCCAGCAGCTTGGATCCCGGGGGTCCTGAAGCTTTCTTT. Translated, it gives CASSLDPGGPEAFF. The chain joins TRBV5-1 to TRBJ1-1; maybe TRBD1 (5 bases). This CDR3 contains 14 residues. The V end was cut by 0 bases, the J end by 6 bases, with 12 bases between. Germline assignment: CDR1 SGHRS and CDR2 YFSETQ.

V gene TRBV6-5 combines with J gene TRBJ2-3, with 9 bases fitting TRBD1. The length of the CDR3 is 15 residues. The V gene end was trimmed by 7 bases and the J gene end by 9 bases; junction bases not matched to a gene: 14. Germline V gene lookup returns CDR1 MNHEY and CDR2 SVGAGI. CDR3 region: CASKEQGAYRNTQYF. The CDR3 DNA reads TGTGCCAGCAAGGAACAGGGGGCTTATAGAAACACGCAGTATTTT.

The gene calls are TRBV5-5 and TRBJ1-2; D remains ambiguous. V was clipped by 5 bases and J by 2 bases, with 16 bases between them. The germline V gene encodes CDR1 SGHKS and CDR2 YYEKEE (reference sequence). The CDR3 sequence is 15 residues long. Here the CDR3 DNA reads TGTGCCAGCAGACAGAGGGCCGAAGGGAACTATGGCTACACCTTC. Amino acid sequence: CASRQRAEGNYGYTF.

The rearrangement joins TRBV12-3 or TRBV12-4 to TRBJ1-1; no clear D gene. V lost 8 bases, J lost 7 bases, and 8 bases lay in between. This CDR3 has 10 amino acids. This CDR3 reads CASGLSEAFF. CDR3 in DNA: TGTGCCAGCGGGCTTAGTGAAGCTTTCTTT.

The rearrangement joins TRBV5-1 to TRBJ1-3; TRBD1 matches at 9 bases. The germline V gene has CDR1 SGHRS and CDR2 YFSETQ. The ends lost 1 base at V and 4 bases at J; junction bases unmatched: 15. CDR3 length: 19 amino acids. CDR3 bases: TGCGCCAGCAGCTTGTCTGAAACAGGGGGCGATTTTAGAGGAAACACCATATATTTT. Translated, it gives CASSLSETGGDFRGNTIYF.